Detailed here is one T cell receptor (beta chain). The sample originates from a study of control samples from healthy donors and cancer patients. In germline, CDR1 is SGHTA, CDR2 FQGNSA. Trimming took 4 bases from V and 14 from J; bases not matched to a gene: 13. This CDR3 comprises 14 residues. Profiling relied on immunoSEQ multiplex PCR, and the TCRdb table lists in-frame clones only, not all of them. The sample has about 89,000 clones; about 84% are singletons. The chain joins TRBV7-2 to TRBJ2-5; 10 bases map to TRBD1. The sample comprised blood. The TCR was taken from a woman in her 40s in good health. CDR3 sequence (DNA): TGTGCCAGCAGCTCCGGGACAGGGGCCTCCCCCCCTTACTTC. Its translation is CASSSGTGASPPYF.